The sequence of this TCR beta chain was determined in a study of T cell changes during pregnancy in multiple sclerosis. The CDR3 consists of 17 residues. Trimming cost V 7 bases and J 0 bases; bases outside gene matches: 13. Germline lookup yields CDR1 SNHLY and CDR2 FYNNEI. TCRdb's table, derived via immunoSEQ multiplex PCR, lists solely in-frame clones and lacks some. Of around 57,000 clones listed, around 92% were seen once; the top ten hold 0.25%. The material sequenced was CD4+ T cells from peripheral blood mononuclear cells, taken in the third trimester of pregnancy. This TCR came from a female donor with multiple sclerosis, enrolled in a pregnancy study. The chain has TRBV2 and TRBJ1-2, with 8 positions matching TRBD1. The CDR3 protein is CASTSWAGQGTNYGYTF. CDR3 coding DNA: TGTGCCAGCACCTCCTGGGCTGGACAGGGAACTAACTATGGCTACACCTTC.